The next 3 T cell receptor beta chains were all read from a single sample in a study of CD8+ T cells in alopecia areata (dated by TCRdb to the late 2010s). The method behind the library was the immunoSEQ multiplex PCR assay. RNA was extracted from all samples and reverse transcribed into cDNA as template for TCR sequencing. The clones in this table, taken by TCRdb from immuneACCESS, are in-frame only. Not every clone is retained; where verified, under half of the shortfall comes from an unresolved V gene, and the cause of the rest is unknown. Across this sample there are some 110,000 clones, with roughly two fifths seen only once. Jointly, the top ten make up over 3% of the sample. Material: CD4+ T cells sorted from blood. All receptors derive from a human donor with alopecia areata.

J is TRBJ1-1 and V is TRBV29-1, with D maybe TRBD1 (6 bases). CDR1 and CDR2 (germline): SQVTM, ANQGSEA. The CDR3 length is 15 residues. The V gene lost 4 bases and the J gene lost 0 bases, with 15 bases spanning the gap. The CDR3 DNA is TGCAGCGTTGTCCTTCGGCAGGGGATGAACACTGAAGCTTTCTTT. This encodes CSVVLRQGMNTEAFF.

The chain has TRBV7-8 and TRBJ2-7; 8 bases are shared with TRBD1. Germline loops: CDR1 SGHVS, CDR2 FQNEAQ. The length of the CDR3 is 15 residues. V was clipped by 1 base and J by 2 bases; unmatched bases: 4. CDR3 DNA sequence: TGTGCCAGCAGCTTAGACGGGACAGGTACCTACGAGCAGTACTTC. Protein: CASSLDGTGTYEQYF. Full variable domain (rest looked up from reference TRBV7-8 and TRBJ2-7): GAGVSQSPRYKVAKRGQDVALRCDPISGHVSLFWYQQALGQGPEFLTYFQNEAQLDKSGLPSDRFFAERPEGSVSTLKIQRTQQEDSAVYLCASSLDGTGTYEQYFGPGTRLTVT.

This clone was counted between two and nine times. This chain joins TRBV7-9 and TRBJ1-2; D possibly corresponds to TRBD1 (5 bases). The CDR3 runs 15 residues. CDR1 and CDR2 from the germline V gene are SEHNR and FQNEAQ (reference sequence). V was shortened by 5 bases and J by 0 bases, with 13 bases between the two germline ends. This CDR3 reads CASSPPGGPNYGYTF. The CDR3 coding sequence is TGTGCCAGCAGCCCCCCGGGGGGACCTAACTATGGCTACACCTTC.